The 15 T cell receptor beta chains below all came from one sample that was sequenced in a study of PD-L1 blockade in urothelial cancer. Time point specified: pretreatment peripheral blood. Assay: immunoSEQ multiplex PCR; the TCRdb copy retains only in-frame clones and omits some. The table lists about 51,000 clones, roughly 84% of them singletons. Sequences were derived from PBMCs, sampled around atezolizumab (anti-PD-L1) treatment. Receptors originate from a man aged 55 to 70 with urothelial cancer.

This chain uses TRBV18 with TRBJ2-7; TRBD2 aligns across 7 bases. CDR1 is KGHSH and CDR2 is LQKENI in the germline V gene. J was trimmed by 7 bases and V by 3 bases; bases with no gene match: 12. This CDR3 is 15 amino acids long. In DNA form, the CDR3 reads TGTGCCAGCTCACCTACCTCCCTAGCGGAAACTGAGCAGTACTTC. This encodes CASSPTSLAETEQYF.

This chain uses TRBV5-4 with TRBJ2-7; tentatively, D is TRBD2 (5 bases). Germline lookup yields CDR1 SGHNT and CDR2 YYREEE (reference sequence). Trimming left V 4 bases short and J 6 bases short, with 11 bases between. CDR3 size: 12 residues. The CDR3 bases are TGTGCCAGCAGCCCCCTTGAGGGCGAGCAGTACTTC. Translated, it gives CASSPLEGEQYF. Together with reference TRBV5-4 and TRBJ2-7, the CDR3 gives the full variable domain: ETGVTQSPTHLIKTRGQQVTLRCSSQSGHNTVSWYQQALGQGPQFIFQYYREEENGRGNFPPRFSGLQFPNYSSELNVNALELDDSALYLCASSPLEGEQYFGPGTRLTVT.

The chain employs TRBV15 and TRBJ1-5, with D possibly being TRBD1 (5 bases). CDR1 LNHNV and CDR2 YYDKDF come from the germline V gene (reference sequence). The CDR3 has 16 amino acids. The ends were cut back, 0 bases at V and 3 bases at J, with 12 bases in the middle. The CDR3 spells CATSRDRTYPNQPQHF. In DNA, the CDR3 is TGTGCCACCAGCAGAGATAGGACATATCCCAATCAGCCCCAGCATTTT.

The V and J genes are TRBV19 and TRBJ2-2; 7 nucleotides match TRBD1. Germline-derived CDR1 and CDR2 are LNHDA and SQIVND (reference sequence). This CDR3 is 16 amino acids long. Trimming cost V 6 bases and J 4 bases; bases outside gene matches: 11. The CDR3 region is CASRRAGAGGTGELFF. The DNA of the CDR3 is TGTGCCAGTAGGAGAGCAGGAGCAGGGGGCACCGGGGAGCTGTTTTTT. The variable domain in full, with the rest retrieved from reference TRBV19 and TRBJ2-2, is DGGITQSPKYLFRKEGQNVTLSCEQNLNHDAMYWYRQDPGQGLRLIYYSQIVNDFQKGDIAEGYSVSREKKESFPLTVTSAQKNPTAFYLCASRRAGAGGTGELFFGEGSRLTVL.

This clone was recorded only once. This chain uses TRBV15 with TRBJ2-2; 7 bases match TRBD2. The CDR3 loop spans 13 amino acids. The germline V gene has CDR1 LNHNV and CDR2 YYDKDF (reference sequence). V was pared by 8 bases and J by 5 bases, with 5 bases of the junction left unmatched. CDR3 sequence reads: CATGGVRTGELFF. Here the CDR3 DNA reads TGTGCCACCGGGGGGGTACGGACCGGGGAGCTGTTTTTT.

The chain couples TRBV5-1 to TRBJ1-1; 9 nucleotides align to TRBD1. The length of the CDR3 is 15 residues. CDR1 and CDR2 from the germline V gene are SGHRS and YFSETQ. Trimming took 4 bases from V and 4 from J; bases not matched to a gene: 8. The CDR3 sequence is CASSLLQGAGTEAFF. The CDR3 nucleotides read TGCGCCAGCAGCCTCCTACAGGGGGCAGGCACTGAAGCTTTCTTT.

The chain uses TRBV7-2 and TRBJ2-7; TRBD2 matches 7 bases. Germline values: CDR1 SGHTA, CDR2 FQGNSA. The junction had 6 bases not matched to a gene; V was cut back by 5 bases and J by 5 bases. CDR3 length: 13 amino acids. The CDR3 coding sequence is TGTGCCAGCAGCGGGGGGGTCCGGGACGAGCAGTACTTC. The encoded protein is CASSGGVRDEQYF.

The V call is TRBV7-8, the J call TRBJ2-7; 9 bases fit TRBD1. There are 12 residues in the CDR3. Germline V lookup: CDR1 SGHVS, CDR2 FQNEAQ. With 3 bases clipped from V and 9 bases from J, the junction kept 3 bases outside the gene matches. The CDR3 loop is CASSFGQGPQYF. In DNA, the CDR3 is TGTGCCAGCAGCTTCGGACAGGGGCCGCAGTACTTC.

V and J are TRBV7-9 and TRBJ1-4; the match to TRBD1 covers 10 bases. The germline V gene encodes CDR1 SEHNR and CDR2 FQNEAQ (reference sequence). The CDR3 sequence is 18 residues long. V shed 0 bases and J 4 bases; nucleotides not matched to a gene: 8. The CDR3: CASSLAITGTGVNEKLFF. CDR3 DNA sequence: TGTGCCAGCAGCTTAGCTATCACCGGGACAGGGGTTAATGAAAAACTGTTTTTT.

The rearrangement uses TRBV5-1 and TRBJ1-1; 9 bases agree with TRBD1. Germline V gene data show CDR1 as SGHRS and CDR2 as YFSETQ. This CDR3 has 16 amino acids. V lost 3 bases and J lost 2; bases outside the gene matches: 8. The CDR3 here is CASSWEPQGANTEAFF. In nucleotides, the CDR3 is TGCGCCAGCAGCTGGGAGCCACAGGGGGCTAACACTGAAGCTTTCTTT.

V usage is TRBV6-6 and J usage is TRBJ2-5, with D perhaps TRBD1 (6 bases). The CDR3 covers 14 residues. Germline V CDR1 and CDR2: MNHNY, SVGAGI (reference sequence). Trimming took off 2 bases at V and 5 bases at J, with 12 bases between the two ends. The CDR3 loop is CASSYTGYQETQYF. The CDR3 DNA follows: TGTGCCAGCAGTTACACAGGGTATCAGGAGACCCAGTACTTC.

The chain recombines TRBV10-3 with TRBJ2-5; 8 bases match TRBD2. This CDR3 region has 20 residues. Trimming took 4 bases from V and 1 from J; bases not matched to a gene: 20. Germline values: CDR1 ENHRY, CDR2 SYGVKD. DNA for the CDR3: TGTGCCATCAGTGTCCTACCTCGTGTTGGGGCTAGCGGGCCCCAAGAGACCCAGTACTTC. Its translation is CAISVLPRVGASGPQETQYF.

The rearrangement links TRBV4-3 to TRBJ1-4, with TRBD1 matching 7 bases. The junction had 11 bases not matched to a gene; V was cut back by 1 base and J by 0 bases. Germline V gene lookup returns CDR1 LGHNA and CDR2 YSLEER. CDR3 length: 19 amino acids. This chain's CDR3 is CASSQALTGTFATNEKLFF. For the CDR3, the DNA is TGCGCCAGCAGCCAAGCGCTGACAGGGACGTTTGCAACTAATGAAAAACTGTTTTTT.

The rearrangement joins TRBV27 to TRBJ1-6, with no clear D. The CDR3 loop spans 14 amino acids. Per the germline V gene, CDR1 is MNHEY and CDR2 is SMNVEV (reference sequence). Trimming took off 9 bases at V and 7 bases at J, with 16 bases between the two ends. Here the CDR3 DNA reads TGTGCCAGTTCTCGAAGCGGGTTCAATTCACCCCTCCACTTT. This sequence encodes CASSRSGFNSPLHF.

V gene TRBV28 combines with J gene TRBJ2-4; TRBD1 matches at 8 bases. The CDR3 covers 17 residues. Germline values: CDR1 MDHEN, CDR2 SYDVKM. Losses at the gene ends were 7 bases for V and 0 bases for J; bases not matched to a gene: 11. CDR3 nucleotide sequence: TGTGCCAGCACCGCAGGGGGCGTCGAAGCAGCCAAAAACATTCAGTACTTC. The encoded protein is CASTAGGVEAAKNIQYF.